The T cell receptor beta chain under discussion was sequenced for a study of T-cell memory formation after mild COVID-19. Study at large: TCR clusters were mostly donor specific. Study-level results: Contracting CD4+ clones lay largely in CM and EM, with CD8+ ones residing in EMRA.

TCRalpha and TCRbeta libraries used 5'RACE with constant-segment primers and UMIs. TCRdb fed the 5' RACE reads into MiXCR, producing one record per CDR3 protein. This sample has 270,000 or so distinct CDR3 sequences; approximately 16% occur once, and the top ten carry roughly a fifth. As for this clonotype: Its target is not known.

The receptor comes from a man between 18 and 29 years old who had mild COVID-19 (a few samples of this study predate the infection). Cell type and time point are not known. The sequencing input was PBMCs or a T cell subset sorted from them (not recorded which).

The CDR3 loop reads CASSHLRGLKTQYF. In nucleotides, the CDR3 is TGTGCCAGCAGCCACTTAAGGGGGCTGAAGACCCAGTACTTC. The chain recombines TRBV11-2 with TRBJ2-5; the match to TRBD1 covers 7 bases. J lost 6 bases, V lost 5 bases, and 9 bases had no gene match. CDR1 and CDR2 from the germline V gene are SGHAT and FQNNGV. This CDR3 has 14 amino acids.